One T cell receptor beta chain is described in this entry. Its antigen remains unidentified. This sample is part of a study of immune evolution from preneoplasia to lung adenocarcinoma. Findings and caveats of the study: Clonality was highest in normal lung, lower in later-stage lesions apparently. KRAS-mutant nodules had the highest T cell clonality.

Histologic diagnosis was independently verified by two lung pathologists. Nucleic acids came from premalignant or tumor cells enriched by macro-dissection. Clones were read by immunoSEQ multiplex PCR, and TCRdb kept only the in-frame ones, dropping some. This table holds around 40,000 clones, approximately 79% found once. V was shortened by 0 bases and J by 2 bases, with 8 bases between the two germline ends. Per the germline V gene, CDR1 is MNHEY and CDR2 is SVGAGI. The CDR3 is 16 amino acids. Input material: FFPE invasive lung adenocarcinoma tissue. This chain links TRBV6-5 with TRBJ2-6; D may correspond to TRBD1 or TRBD2 (6 bases each). This TCR came from a person aged 55 to 70 with lung adenocarcinoma. The CDR3 bases are TGTGCCAGCAGTTACTCGGGGGGCGCTGGGGCCAACGTCCTGACTTTC. Translation gives CASSYSGGAGANVLTF.